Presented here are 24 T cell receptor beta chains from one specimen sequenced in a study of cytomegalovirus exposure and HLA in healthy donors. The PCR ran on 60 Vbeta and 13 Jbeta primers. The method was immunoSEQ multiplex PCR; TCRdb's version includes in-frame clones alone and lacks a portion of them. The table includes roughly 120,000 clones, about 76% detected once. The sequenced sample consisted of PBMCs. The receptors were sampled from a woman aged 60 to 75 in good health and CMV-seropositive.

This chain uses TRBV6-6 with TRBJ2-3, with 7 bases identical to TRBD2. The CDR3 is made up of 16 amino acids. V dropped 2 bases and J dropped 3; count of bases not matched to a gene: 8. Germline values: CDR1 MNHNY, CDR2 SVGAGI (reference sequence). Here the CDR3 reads CASSYGVGGPTDTQYF. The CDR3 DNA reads TGTGCCAGCAGTTACGGGGTGGGAGGGCCGACAGATACGCAGTATTTT.

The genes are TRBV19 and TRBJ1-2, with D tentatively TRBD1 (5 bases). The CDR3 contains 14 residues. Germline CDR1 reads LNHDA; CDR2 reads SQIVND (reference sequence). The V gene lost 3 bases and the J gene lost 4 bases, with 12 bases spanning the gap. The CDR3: CASSIRAGGYGYTF. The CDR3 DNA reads TGTGCCAGTAGTATTAGGGCCGGGGGCTATGGCTACACCTTC.

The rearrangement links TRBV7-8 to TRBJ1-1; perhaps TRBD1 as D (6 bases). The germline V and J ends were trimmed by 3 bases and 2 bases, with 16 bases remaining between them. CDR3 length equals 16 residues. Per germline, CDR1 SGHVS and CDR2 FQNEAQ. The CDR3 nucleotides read TGTGCCAGCAGCTTGAATCTGGGGGCCGGTAACACTGAAGCTTTCTTT. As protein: CASSLNLGAGNTEAFF.

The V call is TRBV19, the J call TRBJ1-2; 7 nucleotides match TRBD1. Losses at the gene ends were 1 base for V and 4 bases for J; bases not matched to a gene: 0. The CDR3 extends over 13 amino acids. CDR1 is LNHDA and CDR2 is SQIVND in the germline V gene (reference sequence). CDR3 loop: CASSIAGGYGYTF. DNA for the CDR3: TGTGCCAGTAGTATAGCAGGGGGCTATGGCTACACCTTC.

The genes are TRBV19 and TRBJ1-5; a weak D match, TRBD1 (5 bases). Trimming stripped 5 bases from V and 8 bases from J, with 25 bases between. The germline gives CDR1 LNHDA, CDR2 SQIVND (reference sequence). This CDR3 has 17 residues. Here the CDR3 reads CASSVGYIRGGGKPQHF. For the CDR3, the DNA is TGTGCCAGTAGTGTCGGATACATACGGGGGGGTGGGAAGCCCCAGCATTTT. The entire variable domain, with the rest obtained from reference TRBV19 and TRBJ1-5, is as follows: DGGITQSPKYLFRKEGQNVTLSCEQNLNHDAMYWYRQDPGQGLRLIYYSQIVNDFQKGDIAEGYSVSREKKESFPLTVTSAQKNPTAFYLCASSVGYIRGGGKPQHFGDGTRLSIL.

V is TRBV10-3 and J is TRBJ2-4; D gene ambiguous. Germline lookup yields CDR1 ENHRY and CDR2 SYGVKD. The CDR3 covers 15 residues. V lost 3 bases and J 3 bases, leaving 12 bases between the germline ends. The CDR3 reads CAISDRSYGKNIQYF. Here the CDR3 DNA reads TGTGCCATCAGTGACAGGTCTTACGGCAAAAACATTCAGTACTTC.

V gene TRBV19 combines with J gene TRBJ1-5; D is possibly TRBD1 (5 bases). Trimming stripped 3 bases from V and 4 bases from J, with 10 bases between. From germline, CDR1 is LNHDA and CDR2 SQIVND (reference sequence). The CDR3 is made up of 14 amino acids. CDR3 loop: CASSMQGLNQPQHF. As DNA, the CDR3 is TGTGCCAGTAGTATGCAGGGCTTAAATCAGCCCCAGCATTTT.

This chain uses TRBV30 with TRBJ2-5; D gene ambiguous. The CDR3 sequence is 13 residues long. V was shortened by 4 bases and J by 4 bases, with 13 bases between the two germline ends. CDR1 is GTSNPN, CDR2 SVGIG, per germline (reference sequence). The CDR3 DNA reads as TGTGCCTGGACTCCGGGTCCTGGAGAGACCCAGTACTTC. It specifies CAWTPGPGETQYF. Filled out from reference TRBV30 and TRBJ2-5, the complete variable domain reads SQTIHQWPATLVQPVGSPLSLECTVEGTSNPNLYWYRQAAGRGLQLLFYSVGIGQISSEVPQNLSASRPQDRQFILSSKKLLLSDSGFYLCAWTPGPGETQYFGPGTRLLVL.

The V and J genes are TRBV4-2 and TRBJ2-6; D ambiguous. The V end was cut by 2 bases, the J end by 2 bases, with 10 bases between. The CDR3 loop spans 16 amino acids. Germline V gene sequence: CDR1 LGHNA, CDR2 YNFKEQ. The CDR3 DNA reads TGTGCCAGCAGCCAACGGAGCAGTACTGGGGCCAACGTCCTGACTTTC. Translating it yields CASSQRSSTGANVLTF.

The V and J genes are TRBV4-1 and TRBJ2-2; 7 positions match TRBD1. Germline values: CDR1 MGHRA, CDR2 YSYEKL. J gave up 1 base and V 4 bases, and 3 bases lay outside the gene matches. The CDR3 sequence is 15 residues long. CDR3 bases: TGCGCCAGCAGCCCCGGGGACAGGAACACCGGGGAGCTGTTTTTT. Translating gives CASSPGDRNTGELFF.

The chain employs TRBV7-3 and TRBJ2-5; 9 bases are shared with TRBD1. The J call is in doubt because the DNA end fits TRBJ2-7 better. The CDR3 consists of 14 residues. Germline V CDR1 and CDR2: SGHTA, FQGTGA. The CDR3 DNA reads TGTGCCAGCAGCTTAATGGGACAGGGAGACGAGCAGTACTTC. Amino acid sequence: CASSLMGQGDEQYF.

CDR3 amino acids: CASSLIGIDEQYF. CDR3 in DNA: TGTGCCAGCAGCTTAATCGGGATCGACGAGCAGTACTTC. This rearrangement joins TRBV7-9 to TRBJ2-7; tentatively, D is TRBD2 (5 bases). The CDR3 is 13 amino acids. CDR1 SEHNR and CDR2 FQNEAQ come from the germline V gene (reference sequence). The V end lost 2 bases, the J end lost 5 bases, and 10 bases lay between the germline ends.

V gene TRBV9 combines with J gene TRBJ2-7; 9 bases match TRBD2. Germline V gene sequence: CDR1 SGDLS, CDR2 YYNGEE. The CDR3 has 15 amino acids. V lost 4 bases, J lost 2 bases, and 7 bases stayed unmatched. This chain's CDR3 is CASSPRLAAAYEQYF. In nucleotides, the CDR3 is TGTGCCAGCAGCCCGCGACTAGCGGCTGCCTACGAGCAGTACTTC.

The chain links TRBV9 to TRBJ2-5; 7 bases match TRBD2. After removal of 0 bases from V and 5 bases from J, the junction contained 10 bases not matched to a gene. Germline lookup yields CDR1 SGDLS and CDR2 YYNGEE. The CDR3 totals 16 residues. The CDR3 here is CASSVGGGSSSETQYF. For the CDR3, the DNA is TGTGCCAGCAGCGTAGGAGGCGGGAGTTCAAGTGAGACCCAGTACTTC.

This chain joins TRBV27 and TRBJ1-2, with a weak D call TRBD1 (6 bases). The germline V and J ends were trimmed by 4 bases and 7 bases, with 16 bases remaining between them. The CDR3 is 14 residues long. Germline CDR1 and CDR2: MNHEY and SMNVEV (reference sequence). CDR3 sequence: CASSYRDNRSGYTF. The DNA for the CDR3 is TGTGCCAGCAGTTACCGGGACAATCGAAGTGGCTACACCTTC.

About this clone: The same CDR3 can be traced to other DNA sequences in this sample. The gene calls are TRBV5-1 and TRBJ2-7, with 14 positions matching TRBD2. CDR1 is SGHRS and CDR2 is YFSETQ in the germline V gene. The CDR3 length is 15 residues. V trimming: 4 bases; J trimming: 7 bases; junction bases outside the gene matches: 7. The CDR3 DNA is TGCGCCAGCAGCCCGACTAGCGGGAGGGCGAATGAGCAGTACTTC. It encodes CASSPTSGRANEQYF.

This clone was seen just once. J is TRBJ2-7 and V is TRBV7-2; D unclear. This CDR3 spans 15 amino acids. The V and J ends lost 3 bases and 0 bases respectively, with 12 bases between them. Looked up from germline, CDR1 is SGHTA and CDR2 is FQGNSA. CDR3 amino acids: CASSFAHFSSYEQYF. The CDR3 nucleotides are TGTGCCAGCAGCTTCGCACATTTCAGCTCCTACGAGCAGTACTTC.

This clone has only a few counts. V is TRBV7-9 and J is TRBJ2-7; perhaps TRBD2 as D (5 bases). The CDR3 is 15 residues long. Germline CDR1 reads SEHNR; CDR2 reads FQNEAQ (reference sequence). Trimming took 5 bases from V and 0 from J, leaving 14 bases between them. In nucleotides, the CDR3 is TGTGCCAGCAGCCGGGGTTTTTCTGTCTCCTACGAGCAGTACTTC. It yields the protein CASSRGFSVSYEQYF.

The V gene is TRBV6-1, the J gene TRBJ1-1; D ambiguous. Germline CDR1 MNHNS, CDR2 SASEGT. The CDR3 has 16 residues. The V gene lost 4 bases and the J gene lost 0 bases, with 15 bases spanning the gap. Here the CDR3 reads CASSAGWGSLNTEAFF. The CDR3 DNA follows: TGTGCCAGCAGTGCGGGGTGGGGATCCCTGAACACTGAAGCTTTCTTT.

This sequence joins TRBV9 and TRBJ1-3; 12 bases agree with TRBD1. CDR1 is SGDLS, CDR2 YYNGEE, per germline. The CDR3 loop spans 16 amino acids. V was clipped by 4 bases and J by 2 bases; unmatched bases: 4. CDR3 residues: CASSTRDRGPGNTIYF. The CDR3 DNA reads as TGTGCCAGCAGCACCCGGGACAGGGGGCCTGGAAACACCATATATTTT.

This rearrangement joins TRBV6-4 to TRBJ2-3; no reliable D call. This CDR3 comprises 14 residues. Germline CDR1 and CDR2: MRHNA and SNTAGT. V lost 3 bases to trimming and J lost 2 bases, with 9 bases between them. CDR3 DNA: TGTGCCAGCAGTGAACACCAACACACAGATACGCAGTATTTT. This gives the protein CASSEHQHTDTQYF.

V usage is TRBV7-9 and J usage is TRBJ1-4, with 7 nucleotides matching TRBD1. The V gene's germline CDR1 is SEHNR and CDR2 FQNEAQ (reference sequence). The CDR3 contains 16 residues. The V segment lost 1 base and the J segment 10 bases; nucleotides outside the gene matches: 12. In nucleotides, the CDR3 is TGTGCCAGCAGCTTAGTATCCGTTGTGCAGGGGGGAAAACTGTTTTTT. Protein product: CASSLVSVVQGGKLFF.

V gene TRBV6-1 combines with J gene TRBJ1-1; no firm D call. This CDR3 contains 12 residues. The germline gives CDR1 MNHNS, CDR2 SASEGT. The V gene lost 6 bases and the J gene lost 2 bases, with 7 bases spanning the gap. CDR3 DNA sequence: TGTGCCAGCAGCTATCACAACACTGAAGCTTTCTTT. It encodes CASSYHNTEAFF.

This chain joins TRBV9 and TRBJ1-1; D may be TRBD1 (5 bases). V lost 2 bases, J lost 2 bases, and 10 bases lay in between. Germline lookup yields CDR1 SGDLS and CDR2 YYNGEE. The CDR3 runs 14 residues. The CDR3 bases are TGTGCCAGCAGCGTCCAACAGGACAACACTGAAGCTTTCTTT. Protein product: CASSVQQDNTEAFF.